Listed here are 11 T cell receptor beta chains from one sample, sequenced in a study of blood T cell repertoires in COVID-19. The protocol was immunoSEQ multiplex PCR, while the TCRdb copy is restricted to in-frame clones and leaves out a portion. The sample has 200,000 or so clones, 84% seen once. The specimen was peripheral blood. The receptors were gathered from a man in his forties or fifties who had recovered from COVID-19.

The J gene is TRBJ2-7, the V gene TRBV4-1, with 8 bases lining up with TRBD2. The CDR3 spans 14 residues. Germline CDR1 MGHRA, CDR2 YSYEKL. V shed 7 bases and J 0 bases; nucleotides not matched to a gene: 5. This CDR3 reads CASTLREGSYEQYF. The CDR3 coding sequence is TGCGCCAGCACCCTCCGGGAGGGCTCCTACGAGCAGTACTTC.

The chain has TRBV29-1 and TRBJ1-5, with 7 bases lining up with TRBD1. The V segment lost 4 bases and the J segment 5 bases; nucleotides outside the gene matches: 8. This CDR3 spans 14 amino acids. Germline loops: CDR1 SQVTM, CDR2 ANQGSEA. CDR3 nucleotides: TGCAGCGTTGTCGAGGGGGCGAGAGATCAGCCCCAGCATTTT. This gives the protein CSVVEGARDQPQHF.

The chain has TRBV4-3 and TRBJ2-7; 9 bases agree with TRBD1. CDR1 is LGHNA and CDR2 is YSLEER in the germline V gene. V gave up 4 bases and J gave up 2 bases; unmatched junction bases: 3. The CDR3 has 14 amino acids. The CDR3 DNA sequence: TGCGCCAGCAGCCCGGGACAGGGAACCTACGAGCAGTACTTC. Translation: CASSPGQGTYEQYF.

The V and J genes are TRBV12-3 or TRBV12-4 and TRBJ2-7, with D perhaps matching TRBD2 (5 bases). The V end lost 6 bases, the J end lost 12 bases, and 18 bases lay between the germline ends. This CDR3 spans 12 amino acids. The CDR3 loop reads CASSELGVLLYF. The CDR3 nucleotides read TGTGCCAGCAGCGAGTTGGGAGTCCTTCTGTACTTC.

DNA for the CDR3: TGTGCCAGTAGTACCGAGACTAGTTGGATTGAGCAGTTCTTC. Protein: CASSTETSWIEQFF. The chain is built from TRBV19 and TRBJ2-1; D perhaps matches TRBD2 (6 bases). Germline CDR1 is LNHDA and CDR2 is SQIVND (reference sequence). Trimming left V 4 bases short and J 9 bases short, with 16 bases between. This CDR3 comprises 14 residues.

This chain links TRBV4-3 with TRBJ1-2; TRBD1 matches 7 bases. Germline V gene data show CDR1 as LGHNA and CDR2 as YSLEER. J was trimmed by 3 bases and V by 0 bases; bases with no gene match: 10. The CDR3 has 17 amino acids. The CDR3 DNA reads TGCGCCAGCAGCCAAGATCTCAGGAAAGGGGGCCACTATGGCTACACCTTC. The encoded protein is CASSQDLRKGGHYGYTF.

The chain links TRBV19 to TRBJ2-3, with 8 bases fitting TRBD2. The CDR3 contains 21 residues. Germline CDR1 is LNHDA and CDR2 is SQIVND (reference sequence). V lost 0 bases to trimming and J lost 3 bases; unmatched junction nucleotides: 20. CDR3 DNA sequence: TGTGCCAGTAGTATAGATTCGAGAGTTGCTCTCCGAGCGGGAGAGACAGATACGCAGTATTTT. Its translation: CASSIDSRVALRAGETDTQYF.

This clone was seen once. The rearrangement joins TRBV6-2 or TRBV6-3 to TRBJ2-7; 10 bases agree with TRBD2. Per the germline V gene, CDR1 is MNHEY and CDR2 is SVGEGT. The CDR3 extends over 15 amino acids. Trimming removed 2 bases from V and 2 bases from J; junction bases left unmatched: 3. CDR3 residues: CASSYGLAGAYEQYF. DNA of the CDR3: TGTGCCAGCAGTTACGGCCTAGCGGGGGCCTACGAGCAGTACTTC.

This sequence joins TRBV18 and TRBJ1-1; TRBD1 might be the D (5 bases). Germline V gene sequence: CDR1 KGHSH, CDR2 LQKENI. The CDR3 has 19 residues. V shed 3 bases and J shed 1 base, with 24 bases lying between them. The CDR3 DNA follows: TGTGCCAGCTCACCGATGGCATCCGTCAGGGTGGCAGGGAACACTGAAGCTTTCTTT. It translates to CASSPMASVRVAGNTEAFF. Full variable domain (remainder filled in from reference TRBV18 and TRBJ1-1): NAGVMQNPRHLVRRRGQEARLRCSPMKGHSHVYWYRQLPEEGLKFMVYLQKENIIDESGMPKERFSAEFPKEGPSILRIQQVVRGDSAAYFCASSPMASVRVAGNTEAFFGQGTRLTVV.

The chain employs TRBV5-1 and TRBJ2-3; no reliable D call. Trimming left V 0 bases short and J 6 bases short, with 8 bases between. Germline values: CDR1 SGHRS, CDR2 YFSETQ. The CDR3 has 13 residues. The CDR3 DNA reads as TGCGCCAGCAGCTTGGGCGGATCGGATACGCAGTATTTT. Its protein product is CASSLGGSDTQYF.

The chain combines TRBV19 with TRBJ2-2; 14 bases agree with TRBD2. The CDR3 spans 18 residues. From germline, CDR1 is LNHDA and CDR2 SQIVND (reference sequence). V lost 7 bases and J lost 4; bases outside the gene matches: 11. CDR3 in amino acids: CASTPPPGLAGGTGELFF. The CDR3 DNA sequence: TGTGCCAGTACCCCACCCCCCGGACTAGCGGGGGGCACCGGGGAGCTGTTTTTT.